This T cell receptor beta chain originates from a study of T cell changes during pregnancy in multiple sclerosis. The CDR3 length is 15 residues. V lost 4 bases to trimming and J lost 0 bases, with 13 bases between them. CDR1 MNHNY and CDR2 SVGAGI come from the germline V gene (reference sequence). Here immunoSEQ multiplex PCR was the method, and the copy in TCRdb shows in-frame clones only, minus some. The sample has about 39,000 clones; about nine tenths are singletons. The V gene is TRBV6-6, the J gene TRBJ2-7, with TRBD1 as a possible D gene (6 bases). This specimen was CD4+ T cells from peripheral blood mononuclear cells, taken after pregnancy. The TCR originated in a female donor in good health, enrolled as a control in a pregnancy study. In nucleotides, the CDR3 is TGTGCCAGCAGTTTACCGCCGGGACACTCCTACGAGCAGTACTTC. The encoded protein is CASSLPPGHSYEQYF.